This T cell receptor (beta chain) was recovered during a study of blood T cell repertoires in COVID-19. Using immunoSEQ multiplex PCR, the repertoire was profiled, and TCRdb retains in-frame clones only, with some absent. The sample yields tens of thousands of clones, approximately 82% seen once. V was clipped by 7 bases and J by 6 bases; unmatched bases: 15. This CDR3 is 17 amino acids long. The V gene's germline CDR1 is MDHEN and CDR2 SYDVKM. The genes are TRBV28 and TRBJ2-7, with TRBD2 matching over 13 bases. The clonotype comes from a human donor in a cohort sampled during active COVID-19. Sequencing was carried out using peripheral blood. The CDR3 loop reads CASNIPGTSGVLVEQYF. The CDR3 DNA reads TGTGCCAGCAACATACCCGGGACTAGCGGGGTCCTCGTCGAGCAGTACTTC.